This T cell receptor (beta chain) was found in a study of long-term antiretroviral therapy in people with HIV. As concerns this clone: Its target is unknown.

The samples, holding roughly 0.85-10 million cryopreserved PBMC, were thawed before DNA extraction was carried out. Runs used v3.0 of the immunoSEQ assay and were done at survey level. Generated by immunoSEQ multiplex PCR, the TCRdb table keeps only in-frame clones and is missing some. The data contain tens of thousands of clones, about four fifths of them singletons. Study-wide findings and caveats: The clones with expansion before ART were dominant in the repertoire at all time points.

Trimming took 3 bases from V and 1 from J, leaving 16 bases between them. The CDR3 sequence is 16 residues long. The germline CDR1 and CDR2 sequences are GTSNPN and SVGIG (reference sequence). The sequencing here drew on unsorted PBMCs, taken 0.7 years before starting antiretroviral therapy. The source of this sequence is a young man with HIV. V gene TRBV30 combines with J gene TRBJ2-1, with D possibly TRBD2 on 5 matching bases. CDR3 sequence: CAWRPAWRASYNEQFF. The CDR3 nucleotides read TGTGCCTGGAGGCCTGCTTGGCGGGCTTCCTACAATGAGCAGTTCTTC.